These T cell receptor beta chains were read from a single sample in a study of cytomegalovirus exposure and HLA in healthy donors. Data came from immunoSEQ multiplex PCR; TCRdb stores just in-frame clones and leaves some out. The sample records around 150,000 clones, 65% to 75% being singletons. Sequenced input: PBMCs. These receptors all come from a man in his sixties in good health and CMV-seronegative. Each CDR3 is given with its conserved first and last residue. Each record gives: D gene, clone size, J gene, V gene, CDR3 protein, CDR3 DNA. D genes are given only for firm matches. Clone size is stated in some rows and not others, as once, few, many or a class when expanded.

D gene: -; clone size: -; J gene: TRBJ2-7; V gene: TRBV7-9; CDR3 protein: CASSLGRESKSYEQYF; CDR3 DNA: TGTGCCAGCAGCTTAGGTAGGGAGAGTAAGTCCTACGAGCAGTACTTC
D gene: -; clone size: -; J gene: TRBJ1-2; V gene: TRBV2; CDR3 protein: CASSSFDSDYGYTF; CDR3 DNA: TGTGCCAGCTCCTCCTTCGACAGCGACTATGGCTACACCTTC
D gene: TRBD2; clone size: -; J gene: TRBJ2-7; V gene: TRBV5-6; CDR3 protein: CASSSGTSGFRGEQYF; CDR3 DNA: TGTGCCAGCAGCAGCGGGACTAGCGGGTTCAGAGGCGAGCAGTACTTC
D gene: TRBD2; clone size: -; J gene: TRBJ2-5; V gene: TRBV7-6; CDR3 protein: CASSLSAGGETQYF; CDR3 DNA: TGTGCCAGCAGCCTCTCAGCGGGAGGAGAGACCCAGTACTTC
D gene: -; clone size: -; J gene: TRBJ1-5; V gene: TRBV28; CDR3 protein: CASSFEGEGQPQHF; CDR3 DNA: TGTGCCAGCAGTTTCGAGGGGGAGGGTCAGCCCCAGCATTTT
D gene: -; clone size: -; J gene: TRBJ1-1; V gene: TRBV7-9; CDR3 protein: CASSPRGFEAFF; CDR3 DNA: TGTGCCAGCAGCCCGCGAGGGTTTGAAGCTTTCTTT
D gene: TRBD2; clone size: -; J gene: TRBJ2-7; V gene: TRBV28; CDR3 protein: CASSLLAGGPSEQYF; CDR3 DNA: TGTGCCAGCAGCCTTCTAGCGGGAGGGCCGAGCGAGCAGTACTTC
D gene: -; clone size: -; J gene: TRBJ2-7; V gene: TRBV14; CDR3 protein: CASSQVQIPYEQYF; CDR3 DNA: TGTGCCAGCAGCCAAGTTCAGATTCCCTACGAGCAGTACTTC
D gene: -; clone size: few; J gene: TRBJ2-1; V gene: TRBV25-1; CDR3 protein: CASSESRNEQFF; CDR3 DNA: TGTGCCAGCAGTGAATCTCGCAATGAGCAGTTCTTC
D gene: TRBD2; clone size: -; J gene: TRBJ2-1; V gene: TRBV19; CDR3 protein: CASSIGLAGRDEQFF; CDR3 DNA: TGTGCCAGTAGTATAGGGCTAGCGGGGAGAGATGAGCAGTTCTTC
D gene: -; clone size: -; J gene: TRBJ2-2; V gene: TRBV2; CDR3 protein: CASLLSAGVGTGELFF; CDR3 DNA: TGTGCCAGCTTGCTATCGGCAGGGGTTGGCACCGGGGAGCTGTTTTTT
D gene: -; clone size: -; J gene: TRBJ2-1; V gene: TRBV6-1; CDR3 protein: CASTNEERRNEQFF; CDR3 DNA: TGTGCCAGCACCAATGAGGAAAGGAGGAATGAGCAGTTCTTC
D gene: TRBD1; clone size: few; J gene: TRBJ1-6; V gene: TRBV7-3; CDR3 protein: CASSTDRGSSPLHF; CDR3 DNA: TGTGCCAGCAGCACCGACAGGGGAAGTTCACCCCTCCACTTT
D gene: TRBD1; clone size: -; J gene: TRBJ2-2; V gene: TRBV5-6; CDR3 protein: CASSTGQGNTGELFF; CDR3 DNA: TGTGCCAGCAGCACCGGACAGGGGAACACCGGGGAGCTGTTTTTT
D gene: -; clone size: -; J gene: TRBJ1-1; V gene: TRBV7-2; CDR3 protein: CASSSINRDTEAFF; CDR3 DNA: TGTGCCAGCAGCTCGATAAACAGGGACACTGAAGCTTTCTTT
D gene: -; clone size: -; J gene: TRBJ2-5; V gene: TRBV19; CDR3 protein: CASTLSLQNQETQYF; CDR3 DNA: TGTGCCAGTACCCTATCATTACAGAACCAAGAGACCCAGTACTTC
D gene: -; clone size: few; J gene: TRBJ2-3; V gene: TRBV11-1; CDR3 protein: CASSFPAGSTDTQYF; CDR3 DNA: TGTGCCAGCAGCTTCCCGGCAGGGAGCACAGATACGCAGTATTTT
D gene: TRBD1; clone size: -; J gene: TRBJ1-6; V gene: TRBV4-1; CDR3 protein: CASSQEQGAMGNSPLHF; CDR3 DNA: TGCGCCAGCAGCCAGGAACAGGGGGCTATGGGTAATTCACCCCTCCACTTT
D gene: -; clone size: few; J gene: TRBJ2-7; V gene: TRBV10-3; CDR3 protein: CAISVTGSYEQYF; CDR3 DNA: TGTGCCATCAGTGTTACAGGCAGTTACGAGCAGTACTTC
D gene: TRBD2; clone size: -; J gene: TRBJ2-1; V gene: TRBV5-4; CDR3 protein: CASSLTGGDGVYNEQFF; CDR3 DNA: TGTGCCAGCAGCTTAACGGGAGGGGACGGGGTTTACAATGAGCAGTTCTTC
D gene: -; clone size: few; J gene: TRBJ1-1; V gene: TRBV9; CDR3 protein: CAAGPTPDTEAFF; CDR3 DNA: TGTGCCGCGGGACCTACACCTGACACTGAAGCTTTCTTT
D gene: -; clone size: -; J gene: TRBJ1-4; V gene: TRBV19; CDR3 protein: CASRPTGETNEKLFF; CDR3 DNA: TGTGCCAGTAGACCCACCGGGGAAACTAATGAAAAACTGTTTTTT
D gene: -; clone size: -; J gene: TRBJ2-5; V gene: TRBV28; CDR3 protein: CASSVGARETQYF; CDR3 DNA: TGTGCCAGCAGTGTGGGGGCGCGGGAGACCCAGTACTTC
D gene: TRBD1; clone size: -; J gene: TRBJ1-2; V gene: TRBV27; CDR3 protein: CASIGRGPVAGYTF; CDR3 DNA: TGTGCCAGCATTGGCAGGGGGCCGGTGGCGGGCTACACCTTC
D gene: TRBD2; clone size: few; J gene: TRBJ2-5; V gene: TRBV28; CDR3 protein: CASSRIGTSEQETQYF; CDR3 DNA: TGTGCCAGCAGCAGAATCGGGACTAGCGAACAAGAGACCCAGTACTTC
D gene: TRBD2; clone size: -; J gene: TRBJ2-1; V gene: TRBV28; CDR3 protein: CASSHSGSSYNEQFF; CDR3 DNA: TGTGCCAGCAGTCATAGCGGGAGCTCCTACAATGAGCAGTTCTTC
D gene: -; clone size: -; J gene: TRBJ2-3; V gene: TRBV18; CDR3 protein: CASSPRQSTDTQYF; CDR3 DNA: TGTGCCAGCTCACCACGCCAGAGCACAGATACGCAGTATTTT
D gene: TRBD2; clone size: -; J gene: TRBJ2-3; V gene: TRBV6-5; CDR3 protein: CASSYRTSGSDTQYF; CDR3 DNA: TGTGCCAGCAGTTACCGGACTAGCGGGAGTGATACGCAGTATTTT
D gene: -; clone size: -; J gene: TRBJ1-1; V gene: TRBV27; CDR3 protein: CASSYRDYTEAFF; CDR3 DNA: TGTGCCAGCAGTTACAGAGATTACACTGAAGCTTTCTTT
D gene: -; clone size: -; J gene: TRBJ1-2; V gene: TRBV6-1; CDR3 protein: CASRGSEPYTF; CDR3 DNA: TGTGCCAGCAGGGGCAGTGAACCCTACACCTTC
D gene: -; clone size: few; J gene: TRBJ2-7; V gene: TRBV5-1; CDR3 protein: CASSLGHPYEQYF; CDR3 DNA: TGCGCCAGCAGCTTGGGGCATCCCTACGAGCAGTACTTC
D gene: -; clone size: -; J gene: TRBJ1-4; V gene: TRBV6-5; CDR3 protein: CASSSASLNEKLFF; CDR3 DNA: TGTGCCAGCAGTTCTGCATCCCTAAATGAAAAACTGTTTTTT
D gene: -; clone size: -; J gene: TRBJ1-2; V gene: TRBV30; CDR3 protein: CAWSVGQPGHGYTF; CDR3 DNA: TGTGCCTGGAGTGTAGGACAGCCAGGGCATGGCTACACCTTC
D gene: TRBD1; clone size: -; J gene: TRBJ2-7; V gene: TRBV6-5; CDR3 protein: CASSYWTGTGVSEQYF; CDR3 DNA: TGTGCCAGCAGTTACTGGACTGGGACAGGGGTTTCCGAGCAGTACTTC
D gene: -; clone size: -; J gene: TRBJ1-1; V gene: TRBV30; CDR3 protein: CAWSTLTNTEAFF; CDR3 DNA: TGTGCCTGGAGTACTTTAACCAACACTGAAGCTTTCTTT
D gene: -; clone size: few; J gene: TRBJ2-2; V gene: TRBV28; CDR3 protein: CASSAPAHLNAGELFF; CDR3 DNA: TGTGCCAGCAGTGCCCCCGCGCACCTGAACGCCGGGGAGCTGTTTTTT
D gene: -; clone size: -; J gene: TRBJ1-1; V gene: TRBV27; CDR3 protein: CASSFRSPSTEAFF; CDR3 DNA: TGTGCCAGCAGTTTCCGGAGTCCCAGCACTGAAGCTTTCTTT
D gene: -; clone size: -; J gene: TRBJ2-1; V gene: TRBV19; CDR3 protein: CASSIPSGQQFF; CDR3 DNA: TGTGCCAGTAGTATTCCCTCGGGTCAGCAGTTCTTC
D gene: -; clone size: few; J gene: TRBJ2-5; V gene: TRBV7-2; CDR3 protein: CASSLVPGGETQYF; CDR3 DNA: TGTGCCAGCAGCCTCGTTCCAGGTGGAGAGACCCAGTACTTC
D gene: -; clone size: -; J gene: TRBJ1-2; V gene: TRBV19; CDR3 protein: CASSRRAGKDGYTF; CDR3 DNA: TGTGCCAGTAGTCGCCGGGCGGGGAAGGACGGCTACACCTTC
D gene: TRBD2; clone size: once; J gene: TRBJ2-3; V gene: TRBV9; CDR3 protein: CASSVNPSSGRTASTDTQYF; CDR3 DNA: TGTGCCAGCAGCGTAAACCCCTCCAGCGGGAGGACCGCGTCCACAGATACGCAGTATTTT
D gene: TRBD1; clone size: -; J gene: TRBJ1-1; V gene: TRBV20-1; CDR3 protein: CSFGQGLEAFF; CDR3 DNA: TGCAGCTTCGGACAGGGTCTTGAAGCTTTCTTT
D gene: -; clone size: few; J gene: TRBJ2-7; V gene: TRBV4-2; CDR3 protein: CASSQVSRLSGEQYF; CDR3 DNA: TGTGCCAGCAGCCAAGTTTCGCGGCTATCCGGCGAGCAGTACTTC
D gene: TRBD1; clone size: -; J gene: TRBJ1-5; V gene: TRBV6-6; CDR3 protein: CASSTLDRGSNQPQHF; CDR3 DNA: TGTGCCAGCAGCACCCTTGACAGGGGTAGCAATCAGCCCCAGCATTTT
D gene: -; clone size: -; J gene: TRBJ1-2; V gene: TRBV9; CDR3 protein: CASSFLQGNYGYTF; CDR3 DNA: TGTGCCAGCAGCTTTCTTCAGGGGAACTATGGCTACACCTTC
D gene: TRBD2; clone size: few; J gene: TRBJ2-7; V gene: TRBV2; CDR3 protein: CASSGTTYEQYF; CDR3 DNA: TGTGCCAGCAGCGGGACTACCTACGAGCAGTACTTC
D gene: TRBD1; clone size: -; J gene: TRBJ1-2; V gene: TRBV28; CDR3 protein: CASSSSGQGGYGYTF; CDR3 DNA: TGTGCCAGCAGTTCCTCGGGACAGGGAGGGTATGGCTACACCTTC
D gene: -; clone size: few; J gene: TRBJ2-5; V gene: TRBV6-1; CDR3 protein: CASSELAQGKRETQYF; CDR3 DNA: TGTGCCAGCAGTGAATTGGCGCAGGGGAAGAGAGAGACCCAGTACTTC
D gene: TRBD1; clone size: -; J gene: TRBJ2-2; V gene: TRBV5-1; CDR3 protein: CASSLGGGADTGELFF; CDR3 DNA: TGCGCCAGCAGCTTGGGAGGGGGCGCCGACACCGGGGAGCTGTTTTTT
D gene: TRBD1; clone size: -; J gene: TRBJ2-7; V gene: TRBV6-4; CDR3 protein: CASSAETGGPYEQYF; CDR3 DNA: TGTGCCAGCAGTGCCGAGACAGGGGGCCCCTACGAGCAGTACTTC
D gene: -; clone size: -; J gene: TRBJ1-3; V gene: TRBV9; CDR3 protein: CASSVDRAGNTIYF; CDR3 DNA: TGTGCCAGCAGCGTAGACAGGGCTGGAAACACCATATATTTT
D gene: -; clone size: few; J gene: TRBJ2-1; V gene: TRBV20-1; CDR3 protein: CSFSVDEQFF; CDR3 DNA: TGCAGTTTCTCGGTGGATGAGCAGTTCTTC
D gene: TRBD1; clone size: -; J gene: TRBJ2-7; V gene: TRBV6-6; CDR3 protein: CASSYMRDRSSYEQYF; CDR3 DNA: TGTGCCAGCAGTTATATGCGGGACAGGTCATCCTACGAGCAGTACTTC
D gene: TRBD1; clone size: -; J gene: TRBJ1-4; V gene: TRBV19; CDR3 protein: CASSASRDSLATNEKLFF; CDR3 DNA: TGTGCCAGTAGTGCGTCTAGGGACAGTCTTGCAACTAATGAAAAACTGTTTTTT
D gene: TRBD2; clone size: -; J gene: TRBJ2-7; V gene: TRBV29-1; CDR3 protein: CSASEGGSSYEQYF; CDR3 DNA: TGCAGCGCGTCCGAGGGCGGGAGCTCCTACGAGCAGTACTTC
D gene: TRBD1; clone size: -; J gene: TRBJ2-7; V gene: TRBV30; CDR3 protein: CALLRGQGDEQYF; CDR3 DNA: TGTGCCTTGCTTCGAGGACAGGGGGACGAGCAGTACTTC
D gene: TRBD2; clone size: -; J gene: TRBJ2-1; V gene: TRBV9; CDR3 protein: CASSVGLAGNYEQFF; CDR3 DNA: TGTGCCAGCAGCGTGGGACTAGCGGGAAACTATGAGCAGTTCTTC
D gene: -; clone size: -; J gene: TRBJ2-3; V gene: TRBV4-2; CDR3 protein: CASSQVERGTDTQYF; CDR3 DNA: TGTGCCAGCAGCCAAGTCGAGCGGGGCACAGATACGCAGTATTTT
D gene: TRBD2; clone size: -; J gene: TRBJ2-1; V gene: TRBV19; CDR3 protein: CASSIETSGTYNEQFF; CDR3 DNA: TGTGCCAGTAGTATCGAGACTAGCGGTACCTACAATGAGCAGTTCTTC
D gene: -; clone size: -; J gene: TRBJ1-2; V gene: TRBV14; CDR3 protein: CASSQGGGDYGYTF; CDR3 DNA: TGTGCCAGCAGCCAAGGAGGGGGTGACTATGGCTACACCTTC